This is a list of T cell receptor beta chains from one sample in a study of Ad26.COV2.S vaccination and SARS-CoV-2 variants. The repertoire was sequenced with immunoSEQ multiplex PCR; TCRdb's copy has only in-frame clones and lacks some. Among a few hundred thousand clones, approximately 87% were seen once, and the ten largest hold around 3.6%. This specimen was peripheral blood, taken in a trial of Ad26.COV2.S vaccine versus placebo. The receptors were sampled from a person aged 18-65 years who received the Ad26.COV2.S COVID-19 vaccine or a placebo. Both conserved end residues are part of each CDR3. The D gene is left open where the match is weak. Only some rows state a clone size, as once, few, many or a class for expanded clones.

J	D	size	V	CDR3	DNA
TRBJ2-3	TRBD1	NA	TRBV28	CASRPTGSTDTQYF	TGTGCCAGCAGACCGACAGGGAGCACAGATACGCAGTATTTT
TRBJ1-4	NA	NA	TRBV4-1	CASSQDGGQKEDLVEKLFF	TGCGCCAGCAGCCAAGATGGGGGCCAGAAGGAAGACCTAGTGGAAAAACTGTTTTTT
TRBJ1-2	NA	many	TRBV6-5	CASKEGRGYTF	TGTGCCAGCAAGGAGGGCCGTGGCTACACCTTC
TRBJ2-7	NA	NA	TRBV5-4	CASSLGGSNSPYEQYF	TGTGCCAGCAGCTTGGGGGGGTCCAACTCCCCTTACGAGCAGTACTTC
TRBJ1-2	NA	NA	TRBV6-5	CASSPFGEEEDGYTF	TGTGCCAGCAGCCCCTTCGGGGAGGAAGAAGATGGCTACACCTTC
TRBJ2-1	NA	NA	TRBV5-1	CASSPGPNNEQFF	TGCGCCAGCAGCCCAGGGCCAAACAATGAGCAGTTCTTC
TRBJ1-1	TRBD1	many	TRBV5-6	CASSRTGDKEAFF	TGTGCCAGCAGCCGCACAGGGGATAAGGAAGCTTTCTTT
TRBJ2-5	TRBD1	NA	TRBV7-2	CASSPGQANQETQYF	TGTGCCAGCAGCCCTGGACAGGCGAACCAAGAGACCCAGTACTTC
TRBJ2-2	NA	once	TRBV5-4	CASSSETADNTGELFF	TGTGCCAGCAGCTCAGAGACAGCGGATAACACCGGGGAGCTGTTTTTT
TRBJ1-5	NA	NA	TRBV27	CASSLSGFHSNQPQHF	TGTGCCAGCAGTTTATCAGGGTTTCATAGCAATCAGCCCCAGCATTTT
TRBJ1-5	TRBD1	NA	TRBV28	CASSPRTGRSNQPQHF	TGTGCCAGCAGTCCAAGGACAGGGCGGAGCAATCAGCCCCAGCATTTT
TRBJ1-2	TRBD1	NA	TRBV7-2	CASSGDRPLYGYTF	TGTGCCAGCAGCGGGGACAGGCCCCTTTATGGCTACACCTTC
TRBJ2-7	TRBD2	NA	TRBV5-6	CASSLGVGRGREQYF	TGTGCCAGCAGCTTGGGGGTGGGGAGGGGACGCGAGCAGTACTTC
TRBJ2-2	NA	NA	TRBV7-3	CASSLRLFTGELFF	TGTGCCAGCAGCTTAAGACTTTTTACCGGGGAGCTGTTTTTT
TRBJ2-5	TRBD1	once	TRBV27	CASSPLEWQGASKTQYF	TGTGCCAGCAGTCCTCTGGAGTGGCAGGGGGCCTCGAAGACCCAGTACTTC
TRBJ2-4	NA	NA	TRBV9	CASSVGHLAKNIQYF	TGTGCCAGCAGCGTAGGTCACCTAGCCAAAAACATTCAGTACTTC